The 5 T cell receptor beta chains below all came from one sample that was sequenced in a study of cytomegalovirus exposure and HLA in healthy donors. Amplification used 60 Vbeta primers and 13 Jbeta primers. Sequencing used immunoSEQ multiplex PCR; TCRdb keeps in-frame clones, though not all of them. This table has roughly 74,000 clones, 60% to 85% appearing once. The sample consisted of PBMCs. These receptors all come from a man in his forties or fifties in good health and CMV-seronegative.

This clone was seen only once. The rearrangement uses TRBV5-4 and TRBJ2-5; 8 bases line up with TRBD2. The V and J ends lost 7 bases and 5 bases, in that order; junction bases with no gene match: 10. Germline loops: CDR1 SGHNT, CDR2 YYREEE (reference sequence). This CDR3 contains 14 residues. The CDR3 sequence is CASSASGSWETQYF. The CDR3 nucleotides are TGTGCCAGCTCTGCAAGCGGGAGTTGGGAGACCCAGTACTTC.

J is TRBJ2-7 and V is TRBV7-9, with D possibly matching TRBD1 (6 bases). Germline V gene sequence: CDR1 SEHNR, CDR2 FQNEAQ (reference sequence). The CDR3 runs 16 residues. Between the trimmed V and J ends, which lost 1 base and 5 bases, there was a span of 18 bases. The CDR3 is CASSLDPMQGRDEQYF. The CDR3 nucleotides read TGTGCCAGCAGCTTAGACCCCATGCAGGGGCGCGACGAGCAGTACTTC.

This clone was observed a single time. The chain employs TRBV19 and TRBJ2-1; TRBD1 matches 8 bases. This CDR3 is 17 amino acids long. V lost 1 base, J lost 4 bases, and 9 bases stayed unmatched. Looked up from germline, CDR1 is LNHDA and CDR2 is SQIVND (reference sequence). CDR3 DNA sequence: TGTGCCAGTAGTATAGCCCGACAGGGGCGAGGGTACAATGAGCAGTTCTTC. This codes for CASSIARQGRGYNEQFF.

This chain uses TRBV2 with TRBJ2-1; 8 nucleotides agree with TRBD2. The V and J ends lost 6 bases and 0 bases, in that order; junction bases with no gene match: 4. Germline V gives CDR1 SNHLY, CDR2 FYNNEI. CDR3 length: 15 amino acids. CDR3 protein: CASRTGTSSYNEQFF. The CDR3 region has the DNA TGTGCCAGCAGAACCGGGACTAGCTCCTACAATGAGCAGTTCTTC.

This clone was seen more than once but under ten times. The rearrangement joins TRBV5-6 to TRBJ2-4; TRBD1 matches at 7 bases. Germline V gene lookup returns CDR1 SGHDT and CDR2 YYEEEE. The CDR3 totals 13 residues. With 4 bases clipped from V and 8 bases from J, the junction kept 6 bases outside the gene matches. CDR3 sequence reads: CASSTGQRYIQYF. Written as DNA, the CDR3 is TGTGCCAGCAGCACGGGACAGAGGTACATTCAGTACTTC.